The clone carrying this T cell receptor (beta chain) has a handful of counts. The antigen remains unidentified. Running of the v3.0 immunoSEQ assay took place at survey level. Sequencing aimed to cover roughly 40,000-50,000 T-cell genomes per sample. Using immunoSEQ multiplex PCR, the repertoire was profiled, and TCRdb retains in-frame clones only, with some absent. The table lists thousands of clones, about 83% of them singletons. The sample comes from a study of long-term antiretroviral therapy in people with HIV. Regarding the study as a whole: Controls exceeded HIV repertoires in CDR3 length range. An increase in diversity followed ART, yet levels stayed below transplant donor controls.

J lost 2 bases, V lost 2 bases, and 3 bases had no gene match. CDR1 and CDR2 (germline): SEHNR, FQNEAQ (reference sequence). The CDR3 length is 14 residues. Only United States sites treated participants with HIV. Sequenced material: unsorted PBMCs, taken 0.3 years before starting antiretroviral therapy. The chain recombines TRBV7-9 with TRBJ2-7, with 7 nucleotides matching TRBD2. The TCR sequence derives from a man aged 25 to 40 with HIV. CDR3 residues: CASSLIAGAYEQYF. In nucleotides, the CDR3 is TGTGCCAGCAGCTTAATCGCGGGAGCCTACGAGCAGTACTTC. Supplemented by reference TRBV7-9 and TRBJ2-7, the full variable domain reads DTGVSQNPRHKITKRGQNVTFRCDPISEHNRLYWYRQTLGQGPEFLTYFQNEAQLEKSRLLSDRFSAERPKGSFSTLEIQRTEQGDSAMYLCASSLIAGAYEQYFGPGTRLTVT.